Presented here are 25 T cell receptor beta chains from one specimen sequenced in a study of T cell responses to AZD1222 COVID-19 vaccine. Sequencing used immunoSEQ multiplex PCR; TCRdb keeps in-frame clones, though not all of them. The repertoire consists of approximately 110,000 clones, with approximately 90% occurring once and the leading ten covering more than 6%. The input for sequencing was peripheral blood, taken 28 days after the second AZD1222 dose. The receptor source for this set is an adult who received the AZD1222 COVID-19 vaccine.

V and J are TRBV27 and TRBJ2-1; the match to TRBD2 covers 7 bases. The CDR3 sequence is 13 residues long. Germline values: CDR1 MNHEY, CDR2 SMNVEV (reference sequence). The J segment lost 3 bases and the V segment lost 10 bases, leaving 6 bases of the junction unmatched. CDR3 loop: CATSGGYYNEQFF. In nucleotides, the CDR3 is TGTGCCACCTCGGGAGGATACTACAATGAGCAGTTCTTC.

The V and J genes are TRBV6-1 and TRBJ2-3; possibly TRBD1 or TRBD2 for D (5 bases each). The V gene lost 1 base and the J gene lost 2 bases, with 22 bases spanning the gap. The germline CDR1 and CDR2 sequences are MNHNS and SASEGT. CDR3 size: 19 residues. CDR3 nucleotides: TGTGCCAGCAGTGAAGGTGAGACGTGGGGGACGGGGACCACAGATACGCAGTATTTT. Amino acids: CASSEGETWGTGTTDTQYF.

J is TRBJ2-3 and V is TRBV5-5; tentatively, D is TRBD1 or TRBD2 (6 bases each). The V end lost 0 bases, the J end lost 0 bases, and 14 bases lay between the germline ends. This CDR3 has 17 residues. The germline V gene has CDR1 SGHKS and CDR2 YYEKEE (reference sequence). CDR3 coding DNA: TGTGCCAGCAGCTTGGCCCCCGGGGGCCTTAGCACAGATACGCAGTATTTT. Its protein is CASSLAPGGLSTDTQYF.

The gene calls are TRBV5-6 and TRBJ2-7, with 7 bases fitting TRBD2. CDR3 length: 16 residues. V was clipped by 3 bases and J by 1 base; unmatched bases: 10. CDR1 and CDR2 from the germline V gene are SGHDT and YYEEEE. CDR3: CASSSPSSGLSYEQYF. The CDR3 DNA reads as TGTGCCAGCAGCTCCCCCAGTAGCGGGTTATCCTACGAGCAGTACTTC.

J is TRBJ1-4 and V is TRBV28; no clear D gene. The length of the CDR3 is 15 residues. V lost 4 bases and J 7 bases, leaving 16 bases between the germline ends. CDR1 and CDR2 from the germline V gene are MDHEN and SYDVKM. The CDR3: CASSSPAFLGEKLFF. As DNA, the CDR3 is TGTGCCAGCAGTTCCCCCGCCTTTTTAGGTGAAAAACTGTTTTTT. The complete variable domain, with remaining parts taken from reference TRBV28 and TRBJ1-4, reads DVKVTQSSRYLVKRTGEKVFLECVQDMDHENMFWYRQDPGLGLRLIYFSYDVKMKEKGDIPEGYSVSREKKERFSLILESASTNQTSMYLCASSSPAFLGEKLFFGSGTQLSVL.

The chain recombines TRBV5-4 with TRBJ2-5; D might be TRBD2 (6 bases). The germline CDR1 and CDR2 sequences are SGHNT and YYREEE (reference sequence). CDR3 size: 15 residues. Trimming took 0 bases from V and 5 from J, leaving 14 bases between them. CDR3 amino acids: CASSLDGEAGETQYF. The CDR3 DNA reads TGTGCCAGCAGCTTGGACGGGGAGGCGGGGGAGACCCAGTACTTC.

CDR3 loop: CASSLVGVQETQYF. CDR3 DNA: TGCGCCAGCAGCTTGGTTGGAGTCCAAGAGACCCAGTACTTC. The V and J genes are TRBV5-1 and TRBJ2-5; no clear D. This CDR3 region has 14 residues. V gave up 0 bases and J gave up 1 base, with 7 bases separating them. Germline lookup yields CDR1 SGHRS and CDR2 YFSETQ.

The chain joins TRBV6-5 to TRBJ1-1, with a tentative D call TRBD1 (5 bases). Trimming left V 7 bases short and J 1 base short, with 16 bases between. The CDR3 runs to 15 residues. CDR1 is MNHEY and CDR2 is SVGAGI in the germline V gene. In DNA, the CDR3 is TGTGCCAGCACAAAGGGTCGGGGCCAGAACACTGAAGCTTTCTTT. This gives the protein CASTKGRGQNTEAFF.

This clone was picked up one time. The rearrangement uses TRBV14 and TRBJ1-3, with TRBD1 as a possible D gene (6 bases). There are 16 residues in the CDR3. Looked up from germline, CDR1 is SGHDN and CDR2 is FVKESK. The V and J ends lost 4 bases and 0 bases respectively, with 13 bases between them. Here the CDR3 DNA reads TGTGCCAGCAGCCGAAACAGGGCAAGCTCTGGAAACACCATATATTTT. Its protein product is CASSRNRASSGNTIYF.

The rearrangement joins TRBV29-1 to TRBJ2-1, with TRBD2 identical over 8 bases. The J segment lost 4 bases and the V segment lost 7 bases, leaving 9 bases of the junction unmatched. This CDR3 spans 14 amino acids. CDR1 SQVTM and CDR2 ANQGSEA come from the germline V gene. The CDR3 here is CSANSGASYNEQFF. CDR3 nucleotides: TGCAGCGCCAATAGCGGGGCTTCGTACAATGAGCAGTTCTTC.

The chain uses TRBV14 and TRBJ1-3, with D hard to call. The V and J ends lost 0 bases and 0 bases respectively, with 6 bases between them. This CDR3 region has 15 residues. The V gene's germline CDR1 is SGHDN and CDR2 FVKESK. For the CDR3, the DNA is TGTGCCAGCAGCCAAGATTTGCTCTCTGGAAACACCATATATTTT. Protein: CASSQDLLSGNTIYF.

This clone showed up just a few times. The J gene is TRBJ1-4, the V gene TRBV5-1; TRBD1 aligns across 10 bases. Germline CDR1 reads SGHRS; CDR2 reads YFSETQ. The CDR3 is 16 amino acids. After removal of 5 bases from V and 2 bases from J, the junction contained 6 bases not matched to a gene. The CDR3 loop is CASSKGQGTTNEKLFF. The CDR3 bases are TGCGCCAGCAGTAAGGGACAGGGGACCACTAATGAAAAACTGTTTTTT.

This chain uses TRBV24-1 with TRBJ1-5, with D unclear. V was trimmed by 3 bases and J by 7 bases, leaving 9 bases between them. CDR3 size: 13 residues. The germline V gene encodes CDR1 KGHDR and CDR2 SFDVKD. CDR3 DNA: TGTGCCACCAGTGATGTCTATGGGCAGCCCCAGCATTTT. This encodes CATSDVYGQPQHF.

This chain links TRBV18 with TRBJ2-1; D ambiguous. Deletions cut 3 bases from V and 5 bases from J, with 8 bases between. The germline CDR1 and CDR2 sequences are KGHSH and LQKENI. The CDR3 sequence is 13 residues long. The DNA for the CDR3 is TGTGCCAGCTCACCCAGCCTCGACAATGAGCAGTTCTTC. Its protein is CASSPSLDNEQFF.

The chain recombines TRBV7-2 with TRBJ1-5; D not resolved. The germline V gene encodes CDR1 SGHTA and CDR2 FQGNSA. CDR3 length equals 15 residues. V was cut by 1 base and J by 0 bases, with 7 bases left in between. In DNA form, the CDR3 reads TGTGCCAGCAGCTTAGTGGGGAATAGCAATCAGCCCCAGCATTTT. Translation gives CASSLVGNSNQPQHF.

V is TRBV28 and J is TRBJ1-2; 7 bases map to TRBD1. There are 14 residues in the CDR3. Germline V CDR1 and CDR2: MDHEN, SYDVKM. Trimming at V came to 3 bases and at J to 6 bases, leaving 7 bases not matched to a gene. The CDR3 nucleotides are TGTGCCAGCAGTTTGGCAGACAGGGCGAATGGCTACACCTTC. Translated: CASSLADRANGYTF.

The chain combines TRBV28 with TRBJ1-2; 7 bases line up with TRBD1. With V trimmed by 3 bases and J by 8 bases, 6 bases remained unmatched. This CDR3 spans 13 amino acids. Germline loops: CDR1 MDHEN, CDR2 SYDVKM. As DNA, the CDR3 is TGTGCCAGCAGTTTGGGACAGCCTCTGGGCTACACCTTC. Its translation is CASSLGQPLGYTF.

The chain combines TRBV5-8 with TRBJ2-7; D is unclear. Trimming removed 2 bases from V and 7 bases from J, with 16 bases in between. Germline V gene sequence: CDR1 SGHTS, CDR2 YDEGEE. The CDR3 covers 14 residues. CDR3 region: CASSLTALSGEQYF. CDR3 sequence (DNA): TGTGCCAGCAGCTTAACGGCTCTTTCTGGGGAGCAGTACTTC.

The DNA for the CDR3 is TGTGCCAGCAGTTTATATACCATAACGCGACAGGGCGGTGAAACTGAAGCTTTCTTT. Its translation: CASSLYTITRQGGETEAFF. The rearrangement uses TRBV28 and TRBJ1-1, with 7 bases lining up with TRBD1. Germline assignment: CDR1 MDHEN and CDR2 SYDVKM. The V segment lost 1 base and the J segment 5 bases; nucleotides outside the gene matches: 19. The CDR3 sequence is 19 residues long.

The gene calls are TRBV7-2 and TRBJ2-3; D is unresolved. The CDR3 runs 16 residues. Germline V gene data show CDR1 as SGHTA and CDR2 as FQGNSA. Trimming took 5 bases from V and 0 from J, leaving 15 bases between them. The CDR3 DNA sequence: TGTGCCAGCAGCAACAGCTGGCGGTCTAGCACAGATACGCAGTATTTT. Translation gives CASSNSWRSSTDTQYF.

Here the CDR3 reads CASSYGASGTGNTIYF. DNA for the CDR3: TGTGCCAGCAGTTACGGGGCATCCGGGACTGGAAACACCATATATTTT. This chain uses TRBV6-6 with TRBJ1-3, with D possibly TRBD1 on 5 matching bases. The V end was cut by 2 bases, the J end by 2 bases, with 13 bases between. Germline V gene data show CDR1 as MNHNY and CDR2 as SVGAGI (reference sequence). The CDR3 contains 16 residues.

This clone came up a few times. The CDR3 bases are TGTGCCACCAGTGATTCACAGTACAACACTGAAGCTTTCTTT. It translates to CATSDSQYNTEAFF. The chain employs TRBV24-1 and TRBJ1-1; D ambiguous. The CDR3 contains 14 residues. The germline CDR1 and CDR2 sequences are KGHDR and SFDVKD. Trimming pared 2 bases from V and 2 bases from J, leaving 8 bases between.

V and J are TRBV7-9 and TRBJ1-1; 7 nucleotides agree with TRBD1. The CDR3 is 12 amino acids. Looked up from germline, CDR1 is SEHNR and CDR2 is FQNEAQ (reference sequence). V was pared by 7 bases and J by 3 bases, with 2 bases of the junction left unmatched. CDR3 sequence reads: CASTRGDTEAFF. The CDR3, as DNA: TGTGCCAGCACCAGGGGGGACACTGAAGCTTTCTTT.

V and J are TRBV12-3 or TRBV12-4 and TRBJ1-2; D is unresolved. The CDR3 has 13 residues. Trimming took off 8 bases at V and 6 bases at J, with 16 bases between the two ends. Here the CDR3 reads CASLTTGFDGYTF. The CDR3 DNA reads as TGTGCCAGCCTCACGACGGGCTTCGATGGCTACACCTTC.

CDR3 sequence: CASSPPGQGAQKLFF. The CDR3 DNA is TGTGCCAGCAGCCCCCCGGGACAGGGGGCGCAGAAACTGTTTTTT. The chain links TRBV28 to TRBJ1-4, with 12 positions matching TRBD1. CDR3 length: 15 amino acids. The germline V gene has CDR1 MDHEN and CDR2 SYDVKM. Unmatched junction bases numbered 10, after V lost 6 bases and J lost 11 bases.